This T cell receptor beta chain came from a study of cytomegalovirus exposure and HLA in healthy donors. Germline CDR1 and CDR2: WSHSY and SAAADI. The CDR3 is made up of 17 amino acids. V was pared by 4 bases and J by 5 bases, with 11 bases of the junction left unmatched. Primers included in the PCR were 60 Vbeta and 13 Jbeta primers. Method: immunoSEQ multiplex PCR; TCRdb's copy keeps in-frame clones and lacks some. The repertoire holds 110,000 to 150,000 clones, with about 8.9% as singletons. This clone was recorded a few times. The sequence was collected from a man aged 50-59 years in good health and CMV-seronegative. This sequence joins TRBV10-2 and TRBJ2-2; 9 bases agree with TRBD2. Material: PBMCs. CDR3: CASSVAGGRSGTGELFF. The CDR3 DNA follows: TGCGCCAGCAGTGTTGCGGGGGGGCGTTCGGGAACCGGGGAGCTGTTTTTT.